A single TCR beta chain is shown here with its context. This sample is drawn from a study of T-cell reconstitution after alpha-beta-depleted transplantation in children. Using unique molecular identifiers, the investigators prepared the TCRbeta library. Each CDR3 protein gets one entry after TCRdb re-called the PCR reads with MiXCR. The data contain hundreds of thousands of distinct CDR3 sequences, 10% to 15% of them singletons. Germline V gene data show CDR1 as MNHEY and CDR2 as SMNVEV (reference sequence). CDR3 size: 13 residues. The V end was cut by 10 bases, the J end by 5 bases, with 18 bases between.

This sample comprised PBMCs, mostly from graft donor cells, obtained 360 days after TCRalphabeta/CD19-depleted stem cell transplant. V gene TRBV27 combines with J gene TRBJ2-7, with D uncertain. This clonotype originated in a male patient between 10 and 17 years old who had a stem cell transplant for acute myeloid leukemia, so the T cells may come from the graft donor. The CDR3 sequence: CAIGPPYWDEQYF. The CDR3 DNA sequence: TGTGCCATAGGACCGCCCTATTGGGACGAGCAGTACTTC.